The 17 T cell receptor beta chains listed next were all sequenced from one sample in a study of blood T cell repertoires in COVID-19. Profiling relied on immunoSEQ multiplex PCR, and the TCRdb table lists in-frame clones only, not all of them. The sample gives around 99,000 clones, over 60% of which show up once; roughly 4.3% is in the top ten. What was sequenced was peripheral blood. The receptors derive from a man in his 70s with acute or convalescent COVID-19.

CDR3 amino acids: CASSFSTPNSPLHF. The CDR3, as DNA: TGTGCCAGCAGTTTCTCGACACCTAATTCACCCCTCCACTTT. V usage is TRBV27 and J usage is TRBJ1-6, with D unresolved. This CDR3 is 14 amino acids long. CDR1 and CDR2 (germline): MNHEY, SMNVEV (reference sequence). V dropped 3 bases and J dropped 6 bases, with 9 bases sitting between them.

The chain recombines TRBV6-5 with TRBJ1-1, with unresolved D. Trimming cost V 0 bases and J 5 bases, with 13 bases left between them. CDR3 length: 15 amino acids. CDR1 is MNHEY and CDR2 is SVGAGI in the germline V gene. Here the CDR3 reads CASSYSRWGGTEAFF. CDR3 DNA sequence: TGTGCCAGCAGTTACTCGCGATGGGGAGGAACTGAAGCTTTCTTT.

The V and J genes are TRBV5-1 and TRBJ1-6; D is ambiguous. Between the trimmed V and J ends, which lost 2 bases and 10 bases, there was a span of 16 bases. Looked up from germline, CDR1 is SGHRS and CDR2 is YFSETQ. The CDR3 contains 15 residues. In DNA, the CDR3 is TGCGCCAGCAGCTTCGGGCACGAGGGTCAGTCACCCCTCCACTTT. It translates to CASSFGHEGQSPLHF.

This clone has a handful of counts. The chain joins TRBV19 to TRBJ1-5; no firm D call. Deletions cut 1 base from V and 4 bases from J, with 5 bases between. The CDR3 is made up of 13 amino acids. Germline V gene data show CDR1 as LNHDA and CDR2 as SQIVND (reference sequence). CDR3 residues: CASSIAINQPQHF. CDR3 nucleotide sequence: TGTGCCAGTAGTATAGCTATAAATCAGCCCCAGCATTTT. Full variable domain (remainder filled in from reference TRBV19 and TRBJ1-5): DGGITQSPKYLFRKEGQNVTLSCEQNLNHDAMYWYRQDPGQGLRLIYYSQIVNDFQKGDIAEGYSVSREKKESFPLTVTSAQKNPTAFYLCASSIAINQPQHFGDGTRLSIL.

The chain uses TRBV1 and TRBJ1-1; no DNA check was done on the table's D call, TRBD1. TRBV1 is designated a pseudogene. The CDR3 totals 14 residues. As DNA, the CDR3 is TGCACCAGCAGCGGCACCGAACAGTACACTGAAGCTTTCTTT. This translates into CTSSGTEQYTEAFF.

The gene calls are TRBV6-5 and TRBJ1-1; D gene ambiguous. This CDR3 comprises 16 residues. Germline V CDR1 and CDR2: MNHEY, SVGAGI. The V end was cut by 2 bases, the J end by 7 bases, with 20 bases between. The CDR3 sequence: CASSYLSEGLNGEAFF. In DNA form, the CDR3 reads TGTGCCAGCAGTTACCTCTCGGAGGGCTTGAATGGTGAAGCTTTCTTT.

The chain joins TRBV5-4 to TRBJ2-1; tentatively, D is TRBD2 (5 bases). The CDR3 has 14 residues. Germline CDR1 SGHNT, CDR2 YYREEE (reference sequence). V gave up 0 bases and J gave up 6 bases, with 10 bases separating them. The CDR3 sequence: CASSLANRGNEQFF. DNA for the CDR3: TGTGCCAGCAGCTTGGCGAATCGGGGCAATGAGCAGTTCTTC.

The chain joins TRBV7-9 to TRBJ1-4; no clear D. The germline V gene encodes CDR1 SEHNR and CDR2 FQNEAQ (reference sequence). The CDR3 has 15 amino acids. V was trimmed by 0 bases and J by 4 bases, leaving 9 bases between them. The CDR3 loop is CASSLAVGDNEKLFF. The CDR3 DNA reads TGTGCCAGCAGCTTAGCTGTGGGAGATAATGAAAAACTGTTTTTT.

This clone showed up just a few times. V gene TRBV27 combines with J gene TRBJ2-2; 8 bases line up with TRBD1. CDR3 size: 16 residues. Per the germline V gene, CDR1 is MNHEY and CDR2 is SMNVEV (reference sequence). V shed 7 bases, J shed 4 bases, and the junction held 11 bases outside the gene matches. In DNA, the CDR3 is TGTGCCAGCACCCCTAGGACAGGGACGTTCACCGGGGAGCTGTTTTTT. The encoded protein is CASTPRTGTFTGELFF.

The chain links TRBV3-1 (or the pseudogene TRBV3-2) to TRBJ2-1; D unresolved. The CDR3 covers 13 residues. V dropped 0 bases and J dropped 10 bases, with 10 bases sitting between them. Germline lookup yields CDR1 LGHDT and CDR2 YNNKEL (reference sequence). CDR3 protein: CASSQEQSEEQFF. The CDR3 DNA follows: TGTGCCAGCAGCCAAGAACAGTCGGAAGAGCAGTTCTTC.

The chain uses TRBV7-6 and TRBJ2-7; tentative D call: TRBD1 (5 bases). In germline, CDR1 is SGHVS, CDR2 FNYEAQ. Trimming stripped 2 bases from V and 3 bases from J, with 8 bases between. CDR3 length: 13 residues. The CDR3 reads CASSLLQGYEQYF. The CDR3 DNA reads TGTGCCAGCAGCTTACTGCAGGGCTACGAGCAGTACTTC.

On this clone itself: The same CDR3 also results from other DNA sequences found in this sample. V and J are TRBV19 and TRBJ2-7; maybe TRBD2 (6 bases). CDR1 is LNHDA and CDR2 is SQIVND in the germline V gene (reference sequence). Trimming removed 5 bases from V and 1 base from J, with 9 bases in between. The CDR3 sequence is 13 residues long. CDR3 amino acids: CASSPGGSYEQYF. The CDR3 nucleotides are TGTGCCAGTAGTCCCGGGGGTTCCTACGAGCAGTACTTC.

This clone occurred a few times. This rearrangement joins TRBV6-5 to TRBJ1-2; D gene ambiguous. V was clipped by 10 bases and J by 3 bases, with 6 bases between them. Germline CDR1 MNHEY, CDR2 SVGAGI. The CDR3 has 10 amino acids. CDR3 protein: CATQYYGYTF. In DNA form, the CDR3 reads TGTGCCACACAATACTATGGCTACACCTTC.

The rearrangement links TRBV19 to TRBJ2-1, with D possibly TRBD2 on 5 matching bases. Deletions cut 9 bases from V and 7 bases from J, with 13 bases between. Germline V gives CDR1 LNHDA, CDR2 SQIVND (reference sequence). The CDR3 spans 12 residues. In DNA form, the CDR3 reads TGTGCCAGCTCCCAGCGGAATAATGAGCAGTTCTTC. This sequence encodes CASSQRNNEQFF.

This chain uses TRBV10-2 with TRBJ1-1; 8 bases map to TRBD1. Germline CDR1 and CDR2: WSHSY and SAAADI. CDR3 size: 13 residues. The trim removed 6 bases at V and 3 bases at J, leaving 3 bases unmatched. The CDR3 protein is CASRTGEYTEAFF. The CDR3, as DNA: TGCGCCAGCAGGACAGGGGAATACACTGAAGCTTTCTTT.

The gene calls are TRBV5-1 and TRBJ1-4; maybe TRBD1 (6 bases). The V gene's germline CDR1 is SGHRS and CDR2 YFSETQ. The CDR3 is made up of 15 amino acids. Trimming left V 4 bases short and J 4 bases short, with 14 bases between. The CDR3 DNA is TGCGCCAGCAGCGTTGACAGGCGGAGTAATGAAAAACTGTTTTTT. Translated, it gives CASSVDRRSNEKLFF.

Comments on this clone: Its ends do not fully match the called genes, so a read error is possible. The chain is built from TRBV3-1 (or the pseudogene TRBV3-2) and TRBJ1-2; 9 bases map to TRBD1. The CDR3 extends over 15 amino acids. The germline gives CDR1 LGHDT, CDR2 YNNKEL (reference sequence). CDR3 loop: CASSHTGGANYGYTF. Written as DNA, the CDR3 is TGTGCCAGCAGCCATACAGGGGGCGCTAATTATGGCTACACCTTC.